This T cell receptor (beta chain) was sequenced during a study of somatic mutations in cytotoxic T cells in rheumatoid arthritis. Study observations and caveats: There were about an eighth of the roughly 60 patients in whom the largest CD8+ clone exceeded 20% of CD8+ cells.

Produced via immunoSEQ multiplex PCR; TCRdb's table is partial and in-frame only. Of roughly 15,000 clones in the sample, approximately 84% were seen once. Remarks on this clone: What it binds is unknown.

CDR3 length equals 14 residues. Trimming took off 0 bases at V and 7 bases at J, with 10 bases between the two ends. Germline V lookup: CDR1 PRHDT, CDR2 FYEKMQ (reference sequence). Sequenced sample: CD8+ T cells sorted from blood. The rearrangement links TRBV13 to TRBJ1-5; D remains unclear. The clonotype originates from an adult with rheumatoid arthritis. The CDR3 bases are TGTGCCAGCAGCTTAGGGGGCCTCGGGCAGCCCCAGCATTTT. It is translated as CASSLGGLGQPQHF.